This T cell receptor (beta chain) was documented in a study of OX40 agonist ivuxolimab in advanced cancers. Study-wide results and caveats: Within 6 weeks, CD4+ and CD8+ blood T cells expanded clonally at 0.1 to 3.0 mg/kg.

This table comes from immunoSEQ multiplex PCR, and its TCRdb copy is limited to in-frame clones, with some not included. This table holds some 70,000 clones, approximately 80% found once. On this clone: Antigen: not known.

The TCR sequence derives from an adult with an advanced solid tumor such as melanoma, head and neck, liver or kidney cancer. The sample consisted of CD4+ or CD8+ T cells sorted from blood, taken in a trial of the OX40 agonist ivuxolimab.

This chain's CDR3 is CATGDLGGTNQPQHF. CDR3 sequence (DNA): TGTGCCACCGGTGATCTGGGAGGGACGAATCAGCCCCAGCATTTT. The rearrangement joins TRBV6-1 to TRBJ1-5; possibly TRBD1 for D (5 bases). Trimming left V 10 bases short and J 4 bases short, with 20 bases between. The CDR3 totals 15 residues. Germline-derived CDR1 and CDR2 are MNHNS and SASEGT.